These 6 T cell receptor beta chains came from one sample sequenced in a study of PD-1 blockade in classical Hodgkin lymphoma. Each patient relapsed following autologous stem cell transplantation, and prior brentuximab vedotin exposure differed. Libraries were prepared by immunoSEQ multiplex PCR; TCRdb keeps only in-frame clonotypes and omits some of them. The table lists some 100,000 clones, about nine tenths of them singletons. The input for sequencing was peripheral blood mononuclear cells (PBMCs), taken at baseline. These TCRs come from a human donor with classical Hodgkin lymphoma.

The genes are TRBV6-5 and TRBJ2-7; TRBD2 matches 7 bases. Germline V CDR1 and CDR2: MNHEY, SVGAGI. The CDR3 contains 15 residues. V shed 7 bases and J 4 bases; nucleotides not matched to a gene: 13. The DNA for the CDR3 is TGTGCCAGCACTCCGGGAGGAGCGGCGGGTTACGAGCAGTACTTC. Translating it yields CASTPGGAAGYEQYF.

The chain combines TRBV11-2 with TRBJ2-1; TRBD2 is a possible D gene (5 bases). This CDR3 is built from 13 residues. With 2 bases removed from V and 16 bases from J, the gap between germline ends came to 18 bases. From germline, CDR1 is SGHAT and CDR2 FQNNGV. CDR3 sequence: CASSLNLGRDSFF. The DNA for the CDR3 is TGTGCCAGCAGCTTAAACCTCGGACGGGATAGCTTCTTC.

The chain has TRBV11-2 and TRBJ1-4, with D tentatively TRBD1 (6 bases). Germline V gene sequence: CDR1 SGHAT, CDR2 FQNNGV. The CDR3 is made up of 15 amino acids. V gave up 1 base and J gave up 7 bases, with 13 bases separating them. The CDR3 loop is CASSLVVGAGEKLFF. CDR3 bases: TGTGCCAGCAGCTTAGTTGTGGGGGCGGGTGAAAAACTGTTTTTT.

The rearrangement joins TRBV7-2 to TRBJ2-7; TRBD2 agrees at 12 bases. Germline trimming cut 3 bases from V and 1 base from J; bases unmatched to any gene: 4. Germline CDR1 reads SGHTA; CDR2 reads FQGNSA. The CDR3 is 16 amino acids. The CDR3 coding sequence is TGTGCCAGCAGCTTGCCCGGGACTAGCGGGTCCTACGAGCAGTACTTC. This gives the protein CASSLPGTSGSYEQYF.

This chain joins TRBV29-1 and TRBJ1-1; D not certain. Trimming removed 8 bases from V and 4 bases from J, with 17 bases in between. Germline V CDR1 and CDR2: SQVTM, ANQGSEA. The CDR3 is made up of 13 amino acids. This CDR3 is CSTGWAATTEAFF. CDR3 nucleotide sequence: TGCAGCACCGGTTGGGCGGCGACCACTGAAGCTTTCTTT. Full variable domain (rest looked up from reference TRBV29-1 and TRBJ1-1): SAVISQKPSRDICQRGTSLTIQCQVDSQVTMMFWYRQQPGQSLTLIATANQGSEATYESGFVIDKFPISRPNLTFSTLTVSNMSPEDSSIYLCSTGWAATTEAFFGQGTRLTVV.

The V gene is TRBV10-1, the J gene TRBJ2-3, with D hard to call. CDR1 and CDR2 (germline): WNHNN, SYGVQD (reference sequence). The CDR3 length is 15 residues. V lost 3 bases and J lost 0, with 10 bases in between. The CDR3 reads CASSERVQSTDTQYF. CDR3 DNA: TGCGCCAGCAGTGAACGAGTCCAAAGCACAGATACGCAGTATTTT.